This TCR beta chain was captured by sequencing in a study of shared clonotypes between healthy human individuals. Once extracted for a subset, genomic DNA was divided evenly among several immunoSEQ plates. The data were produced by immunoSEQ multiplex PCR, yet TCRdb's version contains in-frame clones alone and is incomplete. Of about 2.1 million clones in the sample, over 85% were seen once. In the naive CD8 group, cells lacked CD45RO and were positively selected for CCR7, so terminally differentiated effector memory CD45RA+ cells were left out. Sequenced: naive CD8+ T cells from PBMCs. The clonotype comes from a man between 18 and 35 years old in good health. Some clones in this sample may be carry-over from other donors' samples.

CDR3 DNA sequence: TGTGCCGGGCGGGGCGTCAGATCCCCCTACGAGCAGTACTTC. Translated: CAGRGVRSPYEQYF. This chain links TRBV2 with TRBJ2-7; weak D call: TRBD2 (6 bases). Looked up from germline, CDR1 is SNHLY and CDR2 is FYNNEI. The CDR3 consists of 14 residues. Trimming stripped 11 bases from V and 2 bases from J, with 19 bases between.